These 28 T cell receptor beta chains were all obtained from the same sample, sequenced in a study of response to subunit inactivated influenza vaccine. TCRdb used MiXCR to reprocess the RT-PCR reads, holding one entry per CDR3 protein. The repertoire includes approximately 500,000 distinct CDR3 sequences, approximately 20% of them detected once, and around 2.8% sits in the top ten. The same specimen was also included in a second study, on T cells expressing NK-cell markers. As that report states: The authors made TCR beta cDNA libraries by 5'RACE template switching. This switching added a universal primer site and UMIs.

Here the sequenced sample was CD4+ T cells sorted from PBMCs, taken about 11 days after vaccination. All receptors derive from a man aged 45 to 65 who received an inactivated influenza vaccine.

This clonotype showed up just a few times. This chain connects TRBV12-3 or TRBV12-4 to TRBJ1-4; TRBD1 is a possible D gene (5 bases). The CDR3 runs 12 residues. V gave up 7 bases and J gave up 6 bases, with 9 bases separating them. The CDR3 DNA sequence: TGTGCCAGCAAAGGGGAATATGAAAAACTGTTTTTT. Translated: CASKGEYEKLFF.

The rearrangement uses TRBV29-1 and TRBJ2-3; a weak D match, TRBD1 (5 bases). Germline V gene lookup returns CDR1 SQVTM and CDR2 ANQGSEA. Trimming cost V 6 bases and J 3 bases, with 13 bases left between them. CDR3 size: 13 residues. The CDR3 spells CSVAGWRTDTQYF. The DNA for the CDR3 is TGCAGCGTCGCAGGGTGGAGAACAGATACGCAGTATTTT.

The J gene is TRBJ1-1, the V gene TRBV7-9; D gene unclear. Trimming removed 1 base from V and 4 bases from J, with 7 bases in between. Germline V gives CDR1 SEHNR, CDR2 FQNEAQ (reference sequence). This CDR3 is built from 13 residues. In DNA form, the CDR3 reads TGTGCCAGCAGCTTAGAGCGGCGCACTGAAGCTTTCTTT. This translates into CASSLERRTEAFF. The complete variable domain, with remaining parts taken from reference TRBV7-9 and TRBJ1-1, reads DTGVSQNPRHKITKRGQNVTFRCDPISEHNRLYWYRQTLGQGPEFLTYFQNEAQLEKSRLLSDRFSAERPKGSFSTLEIQRTEQGDSAMYLCASSLERRTEAFFGQGTRLTVV.

This clonotype has just a few counts. A read error may account for a junction end that differs from germline. The rearrangement uses TRBV6-1 and TRBJ1-5; 8 bases align to TRBD1. Germline CDR1 reads MNHNS; CDR2 reads SASEGT. The CDR3 spans 17 residues. The CDR3 reads CAISEAGGVGLNQPQHF. The CDR3 nucleotides are TGTGCCATCAGTGAAGCAGGGGGCGTGGGACTTAATCAGCCCCAGCATTTT.

The V call is TRBV12-3 or TRBV12-4, the J call TRBJ1-5; D gene uncertain. The CDR3 is made up of 13 amino acids. V lost 3 bases to trimming and J lost 5 bases, with 8 bases between them. The CDR3, as DNA: TGTGCCAGCAGTTTGGTAAGATATCAGCCCCAGCATTTT. Protein sequence: CASSLVRYQPQHF.

The V call is TRBV11-2, the J call TRBJ2-1; 14 bases line up with TRBD2. This CDR3 contains 15 residues. The V gene's germline CDR1 is SGHAT and CDR2 FQNNGV. The junction had 6 bases not matched to a gene; V was cut back by 6 bases and J by 8 bases. CDR3 bases: TGTGCCAGCAGGGAGACTAGCGGGAGGGGTTATGAGCAGTTCTTC. Encoded protein: CASRETSGRGYEQFF.

This clonotype was found once. The chain is built from TRBV4-2 and TRBJ2-2; D gene uncertain. The CDR3 has 15 amino acids. Germline V lookup: CDR1 LGHNA, CDR2 YNFKEQ. The V end was cut by 0 bases, the J end by 5 bases, with 10 bases between. The CDR3 DNA reads as TGTGCCAGCAGCCAAGATTGGCTCGGGACCGGGGAGCTGTTTTTT. It codes for CASSQDWLGTGELFF.

This clonotype showed up just a few times. The chain couples TRBV5-1 to TRBJ1-1; perhaps TRBD1 as D (6 bases). CDR1 is SGHRS and CDR2 is YFSETQ in the germline V gene. V lost 4 bases and J lost 6, with 13 bases in between. This CDR3 comprises 13 residues. The CDR3 nucleotides are TGCGCCAGCAGCACTCAACAGGGTCCTGAAGCTTTCTTT. Its protein product is CASSTQQGPEAFF.

V and J are TRBV20-1 and TRBJ2-3; the D gene is possibly TRBD1 (6 bases). Germline-derived CDR1 and CDR2 are DFQATT and SNEGSKA (reference sequence). The length of the CDR3 is 14 residues. Trimming removed 0 bases from V and 6 bases from J, with 13 bases in between. CDR3 loop: CSARDTGRGDTQYF. CDR3 DNA: TGCAGTGCTAGAGATACAGGGCGAGGGGATACGCAGTATTTT.

A few counts support this clonotype. V gene TRBV20-1 combines with J gene TRBJ2-7; perhaps TRBD1 as D (5 bases). There are 14 residues in the CDR3. The V end was cut by 0 bases, the J end by 2 bases, with 11 bases between. The V gene's germline CDR1 is DFQATT and CDR2 SNEGSKA (reference sequence). The CDR3 sequence: CSAREIGDPYEQYF. The DNA of the CDR3 is TGCAGTGCTAGAGAGATAGGGGATCCCTACGAGCAGTACTTC.

This clonotype came up a few times. J is TRBJ2-7 and V is TRBV12-3 or TRBV12-4; D is possibly TRBD2 (6 bases). The V gene lost 5 bases and the J gene lost 5 bases, with 13 bases spanning the gap. The CDR3 contains 13 residues. The CDR3 protein is CASSLREYNEQYF. In DNA, the CDR3 is TGTGCCAGCAGTCTGCGGGAATACAACGAGCAGTACTTC.

This clonotype has just a few counts. The chain combines TRBV12-3 or TRBV12-4 with TRBJ1-2, with D perhaps TRBD1 (5 bases). Trimming cost V 3 bases and J 4 bases, with 9 bases left between them. The CDR3 is 13 residues long. CDR3 nucleotide sequence: TGTGCCAGCAGTTTGGGGGTCTCCTATGGCTACACCTTC. It specifies CASSLGVSYGYTF.

The chain is built from TRBV28 and TRBJ1-5; D gene ambiguous. The germline V gene encodes CDR1 MDHEN and CDR2 SYDVKM. V was clipped by 6 bases and J by 7 bases, with 10 bases between them. The CDR3 has 12 residues. CDR3 amino acids: CASRVTHQPQHF. CDR3 nucleotide sequence: TGTGCCAGCAGAGTGACTCACCAGCCCCAGCATTTT.

This clonotype was seen a handful of times. The chain has TRBV20-1 and TRBJ2-7; TRBD2 aligns across 8 bases. In germline, CDR1 is DFQATT, CDR2 SNEGSKA (reference sequence). Germline trimming cut 4 bases from V and 4 bases from J; bases unmatched to any gene: 9. CDR3 length: 14 residues. Here the CDR3 reads CSATYPAGVYEQYF. The CDR3 DNA reads as TGCAGTGCTACGTACCCAGCGGGAGTGTACGAGCAGTACTTC.

The chain couples TRBV10-3 to TRBJ1-2, with a possible D match to TRBD1 (5 bases). This CDR3 is built from 13 residues. V was trimmed by 5 bases and J by 6 bases, leaving 13 bases between them. Germline V CDR1 and CDR2: ENHRY, SYGVKD. The CDR3 loop is CAISTALGDGYTF. The CDR3 DNA sequence: TGTGCCATCAGTACGGCTTTAGGGGATGGCTACACCTTC.

This chain links TRBV11-2 with TRBJ2-1, with 7 bases aligning to TRBD1. Germline CDR1 is SGHAT and CDR2 is FQNNGV. This CDR3 is built from 14 residues. The V gene end was trimmed by 3 bases and the J gene end by 5 bases; junction bases not matched to a gene: 4. CDR3 nucleotides: TGTGCCAGCAGCTTGATGGGACAGAACAATGAGCAGTTCTTC. It yields the protein CASSLMGQNNEQFF.

The V gene is TRBV28, the J gene TRBJ2-3; D might be TRBD2 (5 bases). The CDR3 has 13 amino acids. Trimming cost V 11 bases and J 2 bases, with 14 bases left between them. Germline lookup yields CDR1 MDHEN and CDR2 SYDVKM. The CDR3 DNA reads as TGTGCCTCCTGGAGGCGGAACACAGATACGCAGTATTTT. Its protein product is CASWRRNTDTQYF. The full variable domain, in which reference TRBV28 and TRBJ2-3 provide the parts outside the CDR3, is DVKVTQSSRYLVKRTGEKVFLECVQDMDHENMFWYRQDPGLGLRLIYFSYDVKMKEKGDIPEGYSVSREKKERFSLILESASTNQTSMYLCASWRRNTDTQYFGPGTRLTVL.

On this clonotype itself: The conserved closing phenylalanine or tryptophan is absent in this CDR3, likely reflecting a read error. It is unclear where the CDR3 begins or ends on the DNA, so no DNA is shown, and the CDR3 is as TCRdb lists it. This chain joins TRBV10-2 and TRBJ1-1; the table's D call of TRBD1 was not tested on the DNA. The CDR3 contains 13 residues when both ends are counted. Germline V gene data show CDR1 as WSHSY and CDR2 as SAAADI. The CDR3 loop reads CASSESPGRMPII.

This chain uses TRBV7-2 with TRBJ1-5; TRBD1 might be the D (5 bases). The CDR3 sequence is 13 residues long. Germline V gives CDR1 SGHTA, CDR2 FQGNSA. V shed 5 bases and J shed 7 bases, with 12 bases lying between them. CDR3 DNA sequence: TGTGCCAGCAGCAAACAGGATCGACAGCCCCAGCATTTT. The encoded protein is CASSKQDRQPQHF. Supplemented by reference TRBV7-2 and TRBJ1-5, the full variable domain reads GAGVSQSPSNKVTEKGKDVELRCDPISGHTALYWYRQSLGQGLEFLIYFQGNSAPDKSGLPSDRFSAERTGGSVSTLTIQRTQQEDSAVYLCASSKQDRQPQHFGDGTRLSIL.

This clonotype appeared a single time. V usage is TRBV29-1 and J usage is TRBJ2-7; TRBD1 is a possible D gene (7 bases). CDR1 is SQVTM and CDR2 is ANQGSEA in the germline V gene. The V end lost 6 bases, the J end lost 2 bases, and 17 bases lay between the germline ends. The CDR3 is 14 amino acids. The chain's CDR3 is CSVGGIQGTYEQYF. CDR3 nucleotides: TGCAGCGTGGGAGGCATACAGGGGACCTACGAGCAGTACTTC.

The CDR3 region is CASSVSKTQYF. In DNA, the CDR3 is TGTGCCAGCAGTGTCTCTAAGACCCAGTACTTC. V is TRBV2 and J is TRBJ2-5; no firm D call. The CDR3 is 11 amino acids. Trimming cost V 4 bases and J 6 bases, with 6 bases left between them. The germline V gene encodes CDR1 SNHLY and CDR2 FYNNEI.

The V call is TRBV15, the J call TRBJ1-6; 10 positions match TRBD1. Germline assignment: CDR1 LNHNV and CDR2 YYDKDF (reference sequence). The J segment lost 6 bases and the V segment lost 2 bases, leaving 4 bases of the junction unmatched. The CDR3 is 16 residues long. The DNA for the CDR3 is TGTGCCACCAGCAGACCGGGACAGGGGCGTAATTCACCCCTCCACTTT. This gives the protein CATSRPGQGRNSPLHF.

The chain carries TRBV7-2 and TRBJ2-7; no clear D gene. The germline CDR1 and CDR2 sequences are SGHTA and FQGNSA. The CDR3 is 14 amino acids. With 0 bases removed from V and 0 bases from J, the gap between germline ends came to 6 bases. The CDR3 is CASSLATSSYEQYF. Here the CDR3 DNA reads TGTGCCAGCAGCTTAGCGACCAGCTCCTACGAGCAGTACTTC.

The chain recombines TRBV5-1 with TRBJ2-1, with 15 bases aligning to TRBD2. This CDR3 has 15 residues. From germline, CDR1 is SGHRS and CDR2 YFSETQ. Trimming at V came to 4 bases and at J to 15 bases, leaving 11 bases not matched to a gene. The CDR3 reads CASSPGGTSGRSRFF. In DNA form, the CDR3 reads TGCGCCAGCAGCCCCGGTGGGACTAGCGGGAGGTCTCGGTTCTTC.

For this clonotype: In this CDR3 the conserved last residue, phenylalanine or tryptophan, is missing, so a read error is likely. The chain links TRBV6-2 or TRBV6-3 to TRBJ2-5; D is possibly TRBD1 (5 bases). The CDR3 runs to 15 residues. The V gene lost 4 bases and the J gene lost 5 bases, with 17 bases spanning the gap. Germline values: CDR1 MNHEY, CDR2 SVGEGT. This chain's CDR3 is CASSFTDKGMETQYL. The CDR3 region has the DNA TGTGCCAGCAGTTTCACGGACAAGGGTATGGAGACCCAGTACTTG.

V usage is TRBV29-1 and J usage is TRBJ2-7; 9 bases are shared with TRBD1. The CDR3 sequence is 15 residues long. Germline V gene sequence: CDR1 SQVTM, CDR2 ANQGSEA. The V and J ends lost 4 bases and 7 bases, in that order; junction bases with no gene match: 14. This chain's CDR3 is CSVGRPGQGWGEQYF. The CDR3 DNA is TGCAGCGTTGGGAGACCGGGACAGGGCTGGGGGGAGCAGTACTTC.

The J gene is TRBJ2-1, the V gene TRBV14, with D possibly matching TRBD2 (6 bases). V lost 0 bases and J 4 bases, leaving 10 bases between the germline ends. CDR1 and CDR2 from the germline V gene are SGHDN and FVKESK. The CDR3 runs to 15 residues. The chain's CDR3 is CASSQDSEGYNEQFF. The CDR3 DNA sequence: TGTGCCAGCAGCCAAGATTCGGAGGGGTACAATGAGCAGTTCTTC.

This clonotype was observed a few times. This chain connects TRBV6-5 to TRBJ2-1; D unclear. The length of the CDR3 is 12 residues. V shed 4 bases and J shed 6 bases, with 7 bases lying between them. Per the germline V gene, CDR1 is MNHEY and CDR2 is SVGAGI. CDR3 protein: CASSSHVNEQFF. The CDR3 DNA is TGTGCCAGCAGTTCACACGTCAATGAGCAGTTCTTC.